What follows describes a single T cell receptor beta chain. The data were obtained in a study of control samples from healthy donors and cancer patients. Data came from immunoSEQ multiplex PCR; TCRdb stores just in-frame clones and leaves some out. Of approximately 150,000 clones listed, around nine tenths are singletons. CDR3 length: 13 amino acids. V lost 2 bases and J lost 6; bases outside the gene matches: 2. Germline CDR1 is SGHNT and CDR2 is YYREEE (reference sequence). The chain joins TRBV5-4 to TRBJ2-1; 7 bases line up with TRBD2. This TCR came from a man aged 18 to 30 in good health. The sample was blood. CDR3 sequence (DNA): TGTGCCAGCAGCTTCCGGGGGGTCAATGAGCAGTTCTTC. This encodes CASSFRGVNEQFF.